The present entry profiles one TCR beta chain with its context. Its target is unknown. These data are taken from a study of T cells in localized non-small cell lung cancer. Data came from immunoSEQ multiplex PCR; TCRdb stores just in-frame clones and leaves some out. Of approximately 70,000 clones detected, roughly 81% appear once; the ten largest clones hold around 4.6%. Study results and limitations: Higher blood T cell density went with longer overall survival. Sequencing involved a lone tumor region, leaving heterogeneity possible.

CDR3 length equals 14 residues. Germline loops: CDR1 LNHDA, CDR2 SQIVND (reference sequence). The junction had 10 bases not matched to a gene; V was cut back by 5 bases and J by 7 bases. The starting material was PBMCs, obtained before any cancer treatment. This TCR was sampled from a man between 40 and 70 years old with stage II lung adenocarcinoma. V and J are TRBV19 and TRBJ1-2; 7 bases align to TRBD1. CDR3 nucleotides: TGTGCCAGTAGTCCAGACAGGGAGGTTCGTGGCTACACCTTC. Translation: CASSPDREVRGYTF.